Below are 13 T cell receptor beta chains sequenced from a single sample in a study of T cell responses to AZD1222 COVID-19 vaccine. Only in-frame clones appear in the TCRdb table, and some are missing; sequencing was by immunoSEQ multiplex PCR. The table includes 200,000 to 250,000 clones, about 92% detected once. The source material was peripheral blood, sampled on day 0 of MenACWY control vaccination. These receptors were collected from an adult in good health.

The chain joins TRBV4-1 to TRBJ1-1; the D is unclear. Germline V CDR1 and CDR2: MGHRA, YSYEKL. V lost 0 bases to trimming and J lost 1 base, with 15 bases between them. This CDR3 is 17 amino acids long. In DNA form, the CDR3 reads TGCGCCAGCAGCCAAGATCGGGAGGGAAGGAGGAACACTGAAGCTTTCTTT. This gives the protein CASSQDREGRRNTEAFF.

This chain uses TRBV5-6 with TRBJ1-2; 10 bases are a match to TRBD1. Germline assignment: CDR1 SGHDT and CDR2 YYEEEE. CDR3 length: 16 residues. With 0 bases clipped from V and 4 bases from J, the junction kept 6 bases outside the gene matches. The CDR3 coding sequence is TGTGCCAGCAGCTTGGAGGGACAGGGGCAGAGCTATGGCTACACCTTC. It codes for CASSLEGQGQSYGYTF.

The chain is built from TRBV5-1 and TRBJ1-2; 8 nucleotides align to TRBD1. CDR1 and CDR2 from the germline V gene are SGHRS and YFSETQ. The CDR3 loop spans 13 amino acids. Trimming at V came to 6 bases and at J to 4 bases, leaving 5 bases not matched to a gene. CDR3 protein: CASKDRDTYGYTF. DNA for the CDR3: TGCGCCAGCAAGGACAGGGATACCTATGGCTACACCTTC.

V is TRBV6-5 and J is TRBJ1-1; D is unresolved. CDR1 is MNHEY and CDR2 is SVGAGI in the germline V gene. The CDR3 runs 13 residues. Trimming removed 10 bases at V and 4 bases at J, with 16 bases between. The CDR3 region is CAIRGEMGTEAFF. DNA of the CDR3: TGTGCCATCCGCGGGGAGATGGGCACTGAAGCTTTCTTT.

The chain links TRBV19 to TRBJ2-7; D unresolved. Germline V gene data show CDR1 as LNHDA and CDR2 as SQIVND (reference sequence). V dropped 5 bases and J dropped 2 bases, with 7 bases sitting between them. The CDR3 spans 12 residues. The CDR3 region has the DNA TGTGCCAGTAGTGCCGGGCCCTACGAGCAGTACTTC. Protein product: CASSAGPYEQYF.

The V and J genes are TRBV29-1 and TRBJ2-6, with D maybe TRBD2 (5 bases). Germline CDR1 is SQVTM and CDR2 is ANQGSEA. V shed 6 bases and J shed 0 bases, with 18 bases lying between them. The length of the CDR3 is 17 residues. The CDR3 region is CSVAPGNFLSGANVLTF. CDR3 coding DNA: TGCAGCGTGGCGCCGGGAAACTTCCTCTCTGGGGCCAACGTCCTGACTTTC.

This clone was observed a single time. CDR3 amino acids: CASSRPLRGGSYEQYF. The CDR3 region has the DNA TGTGCCAGCAGCCGACCTCTCCGGGGTGGCTCCTACGAGCAGTACTTC. The chain recombines TRBV7-6 with TRBJ2-7; D is perhaps TRBD2 (5 bases). V gave up 5 bases and J gave up 0 bases, with 17 bases separating them. CDR3 length equals 16 residues. CDR1 is SGHVS, CDR2 FNYEAQ, per germline.

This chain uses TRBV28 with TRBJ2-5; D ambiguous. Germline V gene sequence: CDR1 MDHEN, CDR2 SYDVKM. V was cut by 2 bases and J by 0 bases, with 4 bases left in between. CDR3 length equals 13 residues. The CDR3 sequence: CASSLAYQETQYF. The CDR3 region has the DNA TGTGCCAGCAGTTTAGCGTACCAAGAGACCCAGTACTTC.

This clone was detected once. CDR3: CASGAGSGNTIYF. In nucleotides, the CDR3 is TGTGCCAGCGGGGCGGGCTCTGGAAACACCATATATTTT. The chain combines TRBV6-6 with TRBJ1-3, with D maybe TRBD1 (5 bases). Looked up from germline, CDR1 is MNHNY and CDR2 is SVGAGI (reference sequence). V gave up 8 bases and J gave up 0 bases, with 8 bases separating them. This CDR3 has 13 amino acids.

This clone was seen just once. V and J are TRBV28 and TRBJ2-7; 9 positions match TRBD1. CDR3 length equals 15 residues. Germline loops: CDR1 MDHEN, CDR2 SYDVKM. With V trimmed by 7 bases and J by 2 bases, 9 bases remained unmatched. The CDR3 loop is CASTPGGQGTYEQYF. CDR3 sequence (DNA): TGTGCCAGCACCCCAGGGGGACAGGGCACCTACGAGCAGTACTTC.

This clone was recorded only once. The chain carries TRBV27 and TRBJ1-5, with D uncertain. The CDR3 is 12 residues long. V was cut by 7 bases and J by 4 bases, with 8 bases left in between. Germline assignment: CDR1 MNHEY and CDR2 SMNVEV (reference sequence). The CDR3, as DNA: TGTGCCAGCAAAAGGTCGAATCAGCCCCAGCATTTT. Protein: CASKRSNQPQHF.

In nucleotides, the CDR3 is TGTGCCACCAGGACAACGAACACCGGGGAGCTGTTTTTT. As protein: CATRTTNTGELFF. The chain uses TRBV15 and TRBJ2-2, with no clear D. This CDR3 spans 13 amino acids. CDR1 and CDR2 from the germline V gene are LNHNV and YYDKDF (reference sequence). The V end lost 6 bases, the J end lost 0 bases, and 5 bases lay between the germline ends. Using reference TRBV15 and TRBJ2-2 for the parts outside the CDR3, the full variable domain is DAMVIQNPRYQVTQFGKPVTLSCSQTLNHNVMYWYQQKSSQAPKLLFHYYDKDFNNEADTPDNFQSRRPNTSFCFLDIRSPGLGDTAMYLCATRTTNTGELFFGEGSRLTVL.

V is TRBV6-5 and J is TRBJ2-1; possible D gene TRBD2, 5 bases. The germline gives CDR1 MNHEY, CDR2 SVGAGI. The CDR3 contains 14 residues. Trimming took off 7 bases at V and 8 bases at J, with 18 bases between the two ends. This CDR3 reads CASKQSGSTDEQFF. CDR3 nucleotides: TGTGCCAGCAAACAGAGCGGCAGTACAGATGAGCAGTTCTTC.